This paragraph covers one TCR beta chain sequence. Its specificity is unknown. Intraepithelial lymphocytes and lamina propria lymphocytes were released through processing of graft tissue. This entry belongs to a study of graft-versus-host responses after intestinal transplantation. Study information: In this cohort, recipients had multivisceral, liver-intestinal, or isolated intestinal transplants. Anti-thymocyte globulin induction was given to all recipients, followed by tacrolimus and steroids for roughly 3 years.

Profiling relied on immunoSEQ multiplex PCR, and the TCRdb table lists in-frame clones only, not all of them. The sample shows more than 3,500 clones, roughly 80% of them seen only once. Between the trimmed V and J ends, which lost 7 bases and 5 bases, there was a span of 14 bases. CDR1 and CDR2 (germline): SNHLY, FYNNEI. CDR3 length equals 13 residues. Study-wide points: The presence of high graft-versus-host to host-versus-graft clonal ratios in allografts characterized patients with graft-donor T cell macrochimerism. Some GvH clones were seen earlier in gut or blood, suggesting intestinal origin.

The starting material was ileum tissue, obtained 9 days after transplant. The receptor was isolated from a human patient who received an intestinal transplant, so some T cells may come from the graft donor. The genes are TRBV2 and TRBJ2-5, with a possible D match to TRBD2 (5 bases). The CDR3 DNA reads TGTGCCAGCACTGGGGAGAAGCTCGAGACCCAGTACTTC. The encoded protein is CASTGEKLETQYF.